Below, 19 T cell receptor beta chains from the same sample are listed, as sequenced in a study of blood T cell repertoires in COVID-19. The table came from immunoSEQ multiplex PCR; TCRdb's copy has only in-frame clones and leaves some out. Of about 240,000 clones in the sample, roughly four fifths are singletons; the top ten hold roughly an eighth. The sequenced material came from peripheral blood. The receptors stem from a woman in her sixties with active or convalescent COVID-19.

The J gene is TRBJ1-1, the V gene TRBV9; 9 bases map to TRBD1. The germline V gene has CDR1 SGDLS and CDR2 YYNGEE. The J segment lost 3 bases and the V segment lost 3 bases, leaving 6 bases of the junction unmatched. The length of the CDR3 is 15 residues. CDR3 residues: CASSGPTGGDTEAFF. CDR3 nucleotide sequence: TGTGCCAGCAGCGGACCGACAGGGGGAGACACTGAAGCTTTCTTT. Variable domain in full (rest from reference TRBV9 and TRBJ1-1): DSGVTQTPKHLITATGQRVTLRCSPRSGDLSVYWYQQSLDQGLQFLIQYYNGEERAKGNILERFSAQQFPDLHSELNLSSLELGDSALYFCASSGPTGGDTEAFFGQGTRLTVV.

This clone was detected once. The rearrangement links TRBV27 to TRBJ1-1, with D maybe TRBD1 (6 bases). Germline CDR1 and CDR2: MNHEY and SMNVEV (reference sequence). There are 14 residues in the CDR3. V was cut by 5 bases and J by 4 bases, with 14 bases left in between. The CDR3 region has the DNA TGTGCCAGCAGTGGCAACAGGGAAGGCACTGAAGCTTTCTTT. Amino acid sequence: CASSGNREGTEAFF.

This chain links TRBV6-1 with TRBJ1-3; D gene uncertain. The germline CDR1 and CDR2 sequences are MNHNS and SASEGT. The CDR3 totals 14 residues. Trimming removed 5 bases at V and 0 bases at J, with 8 bases between. The CDR3: CASSSGRSGNTIYF. The CDR3, as DNA: TGTGCCAGCAGTTCCGGTCGCTCTGGAAACACCATATATTTT.

The chain recombines TRBV6-5 with TRBJ1-1, with D unresolved. Germline values: CDR1 MNHEY, CDR2 SVGAGI. Trimming stripped 0 bases from V and 3 bases from J, with 8 bases between. The CDR3 runs 14 residues. For the CDR3, the DNA is TGTGCCAGCAGTTACTCCGCGGGTCACACTGAAGCTTTCTTT. Translated, it gives CASSYSAGHTEAFF.

The sample holds a few counts of this clone. The rearrangement uses TRBV4-1 and TRBJ2-2, with 7 bases fitting TRBD1. Germline lookup yields CDR1 MGHRA and CDR2 YSYEKL. J gave up 3 bases and V 4 bases, and 8 bases lay outside the gene matches. This CDR3 contains 16 residues. The CDR3 is CASSRLQGTDTGELFF. For the CDR3, the DNA is TGCGCCAGCAGCCGTCTACAGGGGACGGACACCGGGGAGCTGTTTTTT.

The CDR3 here is CASSPRRTRGEKTEAFF. As DNA, the CDR3 is TGTGCCAGCTCACCACGCCGGACCAGGGGTGAAAAAACTGAAGCTTTCTTT. The chain couples TRBV18 to TRBJ1-1; maybe TRBD1 (6 bases). Trimming cost V 1 base and J 5 bases, with 20 bases left between them. Germline V gene lookup returns CDR1 KGHSH and CDR2 LQKENI. The CDR3 sequence is 17 residues long.

This rearrangement joins TRBV5-6 to TRBJ1-1, with D possibly TRBD1 on 5 matching bases. V was trimmed by 4 bases and J by 4 bases, leaving 17 bases between them. CDR3 length equals 15 residues. CDR1 and CDR2 (germline): SGHDT, YYEEEE. CDR3 sequence reads: CASSPTGYGSTEAFF. DNA of the CDR3: TGTGCCAGCAGCCCAACAGGTTACGGTAGCACTGAAGCTTTCTTT.

This clone was seen many times. The gene calls are TRBV7-2 and TRBJ2-7; TRBD1 might be the D (6 bases). V lost 1 base to trimming and J lost 0 bases, with 19 bases between them. This CDR3 is built from 18 residues. From germline, CDR1 is SGHTA and CDR2 FQGNSA. Here the CDR3 reads CASSLEPPGHASSYEQYF. CDR3 nucleotides: TGTGCCAGCAGCTTAGAGCCGCCGGGACATGCGAGCTCCTACGAGCAGTACTTC.

This rearrangement joins TRBV7-9 to TRBJ2-7, with D possibly TRBD1 on 6 matching bases. V was trimmed by 2 bases and J by 0 bases, leaving 8 bases between them. The CDR3 loop spans 14 amino acids. CDR1 and CDR2 from the germline V gene are SEHNR and FQNEAQ (reference sequence). The CDR3 coding sequence is TGTGCCAGCAGCTTAACAGGGTCCTCCTACGAGCAGTACTTC. Amino acid sequence: CASSLTGSSYEQYF.

The gene calls are TRBV2 and TRBJ1-4; the match to TRBD1 covers 8 bases. The CDR3 covers 16 residues. Germline V CDR1 and CDR2: SNHLY, FYNNEI. J lost 8 bases, V lost 0 bases, and 8 bases had no gene match. CDR3 DNA: TGTGCCAGCAGTGAAGCCCTACGGGACAGGCGCGAAAAACTGTTTTTT. It encodes CASSEALRDRREKLFF.

The CDR3 sequence is CASSFLGPNPGAFF. The CDR3 coding sequence is TGTGCCAGCAGTTTTCTGGGGCCCAACCCAGGGGCTTTCTTT. This chain uses TRBV6-2 or TRBV6-3 with TRBJ1-1, with D perhaps matching TRBD1 (5 bases). V was clipped by 4 bases and J by 11 bases, with 20 bases between them. The CDR3 is 14 amino acids. The germline gives CDR1 MNHEY, CDR2 SVGEGT.

This chain uses TRBV7-2 with TRBJ2-1, with 7 bases fitting TRBD2. This CDR3 contains 18 residues. Germline assignment: CDR1 SGHTA and CDR2 FQGNSA. J lost 0 bases, V lost 5 bases, and 13 bases had no gene match. CDR3 bases: TGTGCCAGCAGCGGCATAGGTTTTCGGACTAGCTCCTACAATGAGCAGTTCTTC. The encoded protein is CASSGIGFRTSSYNEQFF.

This chain joins TRBV2 and TRBJ1-2, with D possibly matching TRBD1 (6 bases). Trimming left V 8 bases short and J 4 bases short, with 14 bases between. Germline V gene sequence: CDR1 SNHLY, CDR2 FYNNEI. CDR3 length: 13 residues. The CDR3 DNA is TGTGCCAGCTCCAAGGGAGGGGGCTATGGCTACACCTTC. Its translation: CASSKGGGYGYTF.

The chain joins TRBV5-1 to TRBJ2-7; 14 bases line up with TRBD2. The CDR3 contains 17 residues. V lost 4 bases to trimming and J lost 3 bases; unmatched junction nucleotides: 9. The germline V gene encodes CDR1 SGHRS and CDR2 YFSETQ. The CDR3 bases are TGCGCCAGCAGCCCCACCCCGGGACTAGCGGGGGTCTACGAGCAGTACTTC. Protein product: CASSPTPGLAGVYEQYF.

J is TRBJ2-3 and V is TRBV18; no firm D call. V shed 0 bases and J shed 6 bases, with 19 bases lying between them. The germline CDR1 and CDR2 sequences are KGHSH and LQKENI. The CDR3 covers 17 residues. Here the CDR3 DNA reads TGTGCCAGCTCACCACCCGCCGGCGGAGCAGAGGCGGATACGCAGTATTTT. Translating it yields CASSPPAGGAEADTQYF.

V and J are TRBV6-2 or TRBV6-3 and TRBJ2-1, with 10 positions matching TRBD2. The CDR3 has 15 amino acids. V dropped 2 bases and J dropped 10; count of bases not matched to a gene: 8. The germline CDR1 and CDR2 sequences are MNHEY and SVGEGT. For the CDR3, the DNA is TGTGCCAGCAGTTACCAGGGACTAGCGTCTGGGGAGCAGTTCTTC. Amino acid sequence: CASSYQGLASGEQFF.

As regards this clone: Other nucleotide sequences in the sample specify the same CDR3. The rearrangement joins TRBV5-1 to TRBJ2-5; 7 positions agree with TRBD2. The CDR3 covers 14 residues. Germline V gives CDR1 SGHRS, CDR2 YFSETQ. Trimming at V came to 0 bases and at J to 2 bases, leaving 1 base not matched to a gene. The CDR3 loop reads CASSLVGGQETQYF. CDR3 in DNA: TGCGCCAGCAGCTTGGTGGGGGGGCAAGAGACCCAGTACTTC.

V is TRBV28 and J is TRBJ1-1, with 7 nucleotides matching TRBD1. V shed 6 bases, J shed 0 bases, and the junction held 4 bases outside the gene matches. CDR1 MDHEN and CDR2 SYDVKM come from the germline V gene. This CDR3 has 14 amino acids. CDR3 region: CASRPGQMNTEAFF. CDR3 coding DNA: TGTGCCAGCAGGCCGGGACAGATGAACACTGAAGCTTTCTTT.

This clone was detected only a few times. The chain couples TRBV19 to TRBJ2-7, with TRBD1 matching 9 bases. CDR3 length equals 13 residues. With V trimmed by 6 bases and J by 4 bases, 4 bases remained unmatched. Germline CDR1 and CDR2: LNHDA and SQIVND (reference sequence). Written as DNA, the CDR3 is TGTGCCAGTAGGGGGACAGGGCCGTACGAGCAGTACTTC. It yields the protein CASRGTGPYEQYF. Full variable domain (rest looked up from reference TRBV19 and TRBJ2-7): DGGITQSPKYLFRKEGQNVTLSCEQNLNHDAMYWYRQDPGQGLRLIYYSQIVNDFQKGDIAEGYSVSREKKESFPLTVTSAQKNPTAFYLCASRGTGPYEQYFGPGTRLTVT.